This TCR beta chain was retrieved from a study of cytomegalovirus exposure and HLA in healthy donors. Study results and limitations: TCR beta sequences reportedly predicted most subjects' HLA-A and HLA-B alleles accurately. Later analysis showed TCR association rates varying by HLA locus, highest for DRB1 and lowest for HLA-C. Altogether, 170 or so TCR beta chains were recorded as cytomegalovirus-associated. Specific recognition of CMV antigens was confirmed in vitro for a few chains (all CMV-associated).

Concerning this clone: The antigen is undetermined.

13 Jbeta primers and 60 Vbeta primers were used for the PCR. TCRdb's copy holds only in-frame clones and misses some; the assay was immunoSEQ multiplex PCR. The sample has 150,000 to 200,000 clones, roughly 84% seen once. V lost 5 bases, J lost 4 bases, and 6 bases stayed unmatched. The germline gives CDR1 KGHSH, CDR2 LQKENI. The CDR3 spans 14 residues. This clonotype was sampled from a young woman in good health and CMV-seronegative. The J gene is TRBJ1-2, the V gene TRBV18, with 8 positions matching TRBD1. The sample comprised PBMCs. Here the CDR3 reads CASSATGEIYGYTF. As DNA, the CDR3 is TGTGCCAGCTCAGCGACAGGGGAAATCTATGGCTACACCTTC.